These 3 T cell receptor beta chains were sequenced from one sample in a study of OX40 agonist ivuxolimab in advanced cancers. Method: immunoSEQ multiplex PCR; TCRdb's copy keeps in-frame clones and lacks some. The table records approximately 99,000 clones, about 91% of them present only once. Material: CD4+ or CD8+ T cells sorted from blood, obtained in a trial of the OX40 agonist ivuxolimab. Every receptor here comes from an adult with an advanced solid tumor such as melanoma, head and neck, liver or kidney cancer.

The chain is built from TRBV7-6 and TRBJ2-2, with TRBD1 matching 8 bases. The CDR3 runs to 15 residues. In germline, CDR1 is SGHVS, CDR2 FNYEAQ. Trimming took 5 bases from V and 4 from J; bases not matched to a gene: 6. CDR3 residues: CASSPRTGSTGELFF. The CDR3 region has the DNA TGTGCCAGCAGCCCTCGGACAGGGAGCACCGGGGAGCTGTTTTTT.

This chain joins TRBV30 and TRBJ2-1, with 8 bases matching TRBD2. Germline values: CDR1 GTSNPN, CDR2 SVGIG (reference sequence). Germline trimming cut 1 base from V and 10 bases from J; bases unmatched to any gene: 9. The CDR3 has 14 amino acids. CDR3 coding DNA: TGTGCCTGGAGTGGCGGGGGGAGTACACGGGAGCAGTTCTTC. Translated: CAWSGGGSTREQFF.

The rearrangement uses TRBV25-1 and TRBJ2-5, with 7 bases aligning to TRBD2. With V trimmed by 5 bases and J by 5 bases, 11 bases remained unmatched. CDR1 and CDR2 from the germline V gene are MGHDK and SYGVNS. The CDR3 loop spans 15 amino acids. As DNA, the CDR3 is TGTGCCAGCAGTCACCCGGGAGGCGGGGGTGAGACCCAGTACTTC. Residues: CASSHPGGGGETQYF.